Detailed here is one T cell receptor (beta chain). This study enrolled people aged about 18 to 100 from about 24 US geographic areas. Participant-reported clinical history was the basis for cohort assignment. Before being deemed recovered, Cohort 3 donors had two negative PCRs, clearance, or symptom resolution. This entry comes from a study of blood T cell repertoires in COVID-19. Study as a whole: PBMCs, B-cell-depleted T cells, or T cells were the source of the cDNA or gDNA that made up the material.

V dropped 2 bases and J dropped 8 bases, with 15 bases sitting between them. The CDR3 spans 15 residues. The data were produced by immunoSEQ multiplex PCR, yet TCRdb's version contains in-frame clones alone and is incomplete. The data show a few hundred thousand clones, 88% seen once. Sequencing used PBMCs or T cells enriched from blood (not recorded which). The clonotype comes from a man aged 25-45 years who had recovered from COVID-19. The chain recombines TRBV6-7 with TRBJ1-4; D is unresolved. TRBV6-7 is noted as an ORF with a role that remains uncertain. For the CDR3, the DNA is TGTGCCAGCAGTTACGGCCCCCTCAAGAGGGAAAAACTGTTTTTT. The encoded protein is CASSYGPLKREKLFF.